This T cell receptor (beta chain) comes out of a study of blood T cell repertoires in COVID-19. V trimming: 4 bases; J trimming: 7 bases; junction bases outside the gene matches: 6. The CDR3 is made up of 14 amino acids. From germline, CDR1 is SGHDT and CDR2 YYEEEE. This clone was observed once. The repertoire was sequenced with immunoSEQ multiplex PCR; TCRdb's copy has only in-frame clones and lacks some. The sample yields about 280,000 clones, roughly 85% seen once. Specimen: peripheral blood. This sequence joins TRBV5-6 and TRBJ1-5; 9 bases line up with TRBD1. This TCR came from a man in his forties or fifties with active or convalescent COVID-19. CDR3 in DNA: TGTGCCAGCAGCCGGACAGGGGTTAGCCAGCCCCAGCATTTT. Translation: CASSRTGVSQPQHF.